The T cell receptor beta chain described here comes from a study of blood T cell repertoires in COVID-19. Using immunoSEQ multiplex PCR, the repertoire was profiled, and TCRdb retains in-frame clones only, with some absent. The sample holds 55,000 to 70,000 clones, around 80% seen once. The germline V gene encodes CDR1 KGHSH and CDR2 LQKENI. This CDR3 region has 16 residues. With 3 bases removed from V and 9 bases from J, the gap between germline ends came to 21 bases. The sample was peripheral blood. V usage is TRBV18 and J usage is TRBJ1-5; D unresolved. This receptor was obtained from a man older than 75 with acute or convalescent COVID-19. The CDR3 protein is CASSPQLAGKVRPQHF. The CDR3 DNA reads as TGTGCCAGCTCACCCCAATTGGCGGGGAAAGTTCGGCCCCAGCATTTT.